This entry lists 19 T cell receptor beta chains sequenced from one sample in a study of CD8+CD57+ T cells in acquired aplastic anemia (dated by TCRdb to about 2018). Patients chosen for sequencing had shown expansion of CD8+CD57+ cells by flow cytometry. Sequenced on an Illumina HiSeq 2000. TCR beta VDJ combination and CDR3 sequence profiling used genomic DNA as the template. In-frame beta chains were kept once TCRdb had trimmed the public reads at Q25 with fastp and called clones with MiXCR. Rows with a matching CDR3 protein are joined into one entry that keeps the most common DNA and genes. In this sample the table shows 150,000 to 170,000 distinct CDR3 sequences, approximately 52% of which occur a single time. 9.5% to 15% of the sample is held by the ten biggest clonotypes. The specimen was sorted CD4+, CD8+, or CD8+CD57+ T cells (not recorded which) from PBMCs. The receptor set was obtained from a human donor with aplastic anemia.

V gene TRBV7-9 combines with J gene TRBJ2-7; no clear D gene. Germline V gene lookup returns CDR1 SEHNR and CDR2 FQNEAQ (reference sequence). There are 12 residues in the CDR3. V was pared by 0 bases and J by 10 bases, with 10 bases between. This chain's CDR3 is CASSLALGDQYF. DNA of the CDR3: TGTGCCAGCAGCTTAGCGCTTGGGGATCAGTACTTC. Full variable domain (outside the CDR3, taken from reference TRBV7-9 and TRBJ2-7): DTGVSQNPRHKITKRGQNVTFRCDPISEHNRLYWYRQTLGQGPEFLTYFQNEAQLEKSRLLSDRFSAERPKGSFSTLEIQRTEQGDSAMYLCASSLALGDQYFGPGTRLTVT.

This clonotype showed up many times. The gene calls are TRBV9 and TRBJ2-6, with 8 positions matching TRBD1. Trimming at V came to 0 bases and at J to 3 bases, leaving 17 bases not matched to a gene. Germline V gives CDR1 SGDLS, CDR2 YYNGEE. The length of the CDR3 is 21 residues. The CDR3, as DNA: TGTGCCAGCAGCGTAGTTCCAGGGGGCGACATTGACGTCGGTGGGGCCAACGTCCTGACTTTC. It yields the protein CASSVVPGGDIDVGGANVLTF.

The chain has TRBV5-4 and TRBJ2-2; 11 nucleotides match TRBD1. CDR3 length: 16 residues. V trimming: 4 bases; J trimming: 1 base; junction bases outside the gene matches: 3. Germline assignment: CDR1 SGHNT and CDR2 YYREEE (reference sequence). CDR3 protein: CASSGGQGVNTGELFF. The CDR3, as DNA: TGTGCCAGCAGCGGGGGACAGGGGGTGAACACCGGGGAGCTGTTTTTT.

This chain connects TRBV7-2 to TRBJ2-5; TRBD1 matches at 8 bases. Germline lookup yields CDR1 SGHTA and CDR2 FQGNSA. The junction had 7 bases not matched to a gene; V was cut back by 2 bases and J by 5 bases. CDR3 length: 15 amino acids. Written as DNA, the CDR3 is TGTGCCAGCAGCTTATTAAGGACAGGGTCCGAGACCCAGTACTTC. As protein: CASSLLRTGSETQYF.

This clonotype has only one observation. The chain employs TRBV20-1 and TRBJ1-1; TRBD1 might be the D (5 bases). The CDR3 totals 14 residues. Trimming removed 0 bases at V and 0 bases at J, with 8 bases between. CDR1 and CDR2 from the germline V gene are DFQATT and SNEGSKA (reference sequence). For the CDR3, the DNA is TGCAGTGCTAGAGATCGCAGGGTGAACACTGAAGCTTTCTTT. It specifies CSARDRRVNTEAFF.

The sample holds a few counts of this clonotype. The chain carries TRBV15 and TRBJ1-2; no firm D call. The CDR3 loop spans 14 amino acids. Between the trimmed V and J ends, which lost 4 bases and 0 bases, there was a span of 9 bases. The germline gives CDR1 LNHNV, CDR2 YYDKDF (reference sequence). CDR3 region: CATSKVAANYGYTF. In DNA form, the CDR3 reads TGTGCCACCAGCAAGGTTGCAGCTAACTATGGCTACACCTTC.

The J gene is TRBJ2-1, the V gene TRBV15; 7 positions agree with TRBD2. Unmatched junction bases numbered 2, after V lost 1 base and J lost 2 bases. The germline V gene encodes CDR1 LNHNV and CDR2 YYDKDF (reference sequence). The CDR3 totals 15 residues. The CDR3 sequence is CATSRASGAYNEQFF. The CDR3 bases are TGTGCCACCAGCAGAGCTAGCGGAGCCTACAATGAGCAGTTCTTC.

The genes are TRBV20-1 and TRBJ2-7; 7 nucleotides line up with TRBD2. The trim removed 6 bases at V and 6 bases at J, leaving 11 bases unmatched. There are 13 residues in the CDR3. Germline lookup yields CDR1 DFQATT and CDR2 SNEGSKA (reference sequence). The CDR3 is CSAIRTGGTEQYF. In nucleotides, the CDR3 is TGCAGTGCGATACGAACGGGGGGTACCGAGCAGTACTTC.

This rearrangement joins TRBV10-2 to TRBJ2-7, with D tentatively TRBD1 (6 bases). Trimming stripped 9 bases from V and 3 bases from J, with 12 bases between. This CDR3 is 12 amino acids long. Germline lookup yields CDR1 WSHSY and CDR2 SAAADI. The CDR3 region is CASMTGRYEQYF. The CDR3 region has the DNA TGCGCCAGTATGACAGGCCGCTACGAGCAGTACTTC.

This sequence joins TRBV20-1 and TRBJ1-5; 9 bases match TRBD1. The CDR3 extends over 15 amino acids. V lost 3 bases and J lost 5; bases outside the gene matches: 8. CDR1 and CDR2 from the germline V gene are DFQATT and SNEGSKA (reference sequence). The CDR3 nucleotides are TGCAGTGCTAGTTACGGACAGGGGCCCTATCAGCCCCAGCATTTT. Protein sequence: CSASYGQGPYQPQHF.

This clonotype has ten or more counts. The chain joins TRBV15 to TRBJ2-5; 7 nucleotides match TRBD2. CDR1 and CDR2 (germline): LNHNV, YYDKDF (reference sequence). The J segment lost 4 bases and the V segment lost 3 bases, leaving 8 bases of the junction unmatched. The CDR3 is made up of 15 amino acids. CDR3 protein: CATSSRRAGVETQYF. DNA of the CDR3: TGTGCCACCAGCAGCCGTCGGGCGGGGGTAGAGACCCAGTACTTC.

This clonotype was seen many times. This chain joins TRBV9 and TRBJ2-7, with 8 positions matching TRBD1. The CDR3 is made up of 14 amino acids. Germline loops: CDR1 SGDLS, CDR2 YYNGEE. Unmatched junction bases numbered 2, after V lost 2 bases and J lost 1 base. The CDR3 nucleotides are TGTGCCAGCAGCGTGGGGGACAGGTCCTACGAGCAGTACTTC. Amino acids: CASSVGDRSYEQYF. The full variable domain, with the rest looked up from reference TRBV9 and TRBJ2-7, is DSGVTQTPKHLITATGQRVTLRCSPRSGDLSVYWYQQSLDQGLQFLIQYYNGEERAKGNILERFSAQQFPDLHSELNLSSLELGDSALYFCASSVGDRSYEQYFGPGTRLTVT.

The chain recombines TRBV9 with TRBJ2-3; D not resolved. V gave up 0 bases and J gave up 5 bases, with 10 bases separating them. Germline CDR1 SGDLS, CDR2 YYNGEE. The CDR3 is 14 amino acids. The CDR3 spells CASSVAPQRDTQYF. The DNA of the CDR3 is TGTGCCAGCAGCGTAGCACCGCAGAGAGATACGCAGTATTTT.

The sample holds many counts of this clonotype. The CDR3 DNA is TGTGCCAGTAACCAGGGGGACGGAAACACCATATATTTT. This gives the protein CASNQGDGNTIYF. The chain has TRBV19 and TRBJ1-3; 7 positions agree with TRBD1. V was clipped by 7 bases and J by 4 bases; unmatched bases: 4. The CDR3 contains 13 residues. Germline V gives CDR1 LNHDA, CDR2 SQIVND (reference sequence).

This chain connects TRBV11-3 to TRBJ2-7; possibly TRBD1 or TRBD2 for D (5 bases each). V lost 5 bases to trimming and J lost 2 bases, with 13 bases between them. Per germline, CDR1 SGHNT and CDR2 YENEEA. CDR3 length: 14 amino acids. This chain's CDR3 is CASSHSGTPYEQYF. The CDR3 region has the DNA TGTGCCAGCAGCCACTCGGGGACCCCCTACGAGCAGTACTTC. The full variable domain, its missing parts supplied by reference TRBV11-3 and TRBJ2-7, is EAGVVQSPRYKIIEKKQPVAFWCNPISGHNTLYWYLQNLGQGPELLIRYENEEAVDDSQLPKDRFSAERLKGVDSTLKIQPAELGDSAVYLCASSHSGTPYEQYFGPGTRLTVT.

This clonotype has more than one count but fewer than ten. A single base separates this from a much larger clone, so it may be a read error. The genes are TRBV4-1 and TRBJ2-7, with 7 bases fitting TRBD1. This CDR3 is built from 15 residues. The germline V gene encodes CDR1 MGHRA and CDR2 YSYEKL. The V gene end was trimmed by 0 bases and the J gene end by 2 bases; junction bases not matched to a gene: 4. The CDR3 region is CASSQERQGAYEQYF. The CDR3 DNA reads as TGCGCCAGCAGCCAAGAAAGGCAGGGGGCCTACGAGCAGTACTTC.

The chain couples TRBV4-1 to TRBJ1-4, with no clear D. The CDR3 totals 15 residues. CDR1 MGHRA and CDR2 YSYEKL come from the germline V gene. Trimming stripped 0 bases from V and 4 bases from J, with 9 bases between. CDR3 amino acids: CASSQDSASNEKLFF. The CDR3, as DNA: TGCGCCAGCAGCCAAGATTCCGCGAGTAATGAAAAACTGTTTTTT.

This clonotype was observed at least ten times. V usage is TRBV7-6 and J usage is TRBJ2-2, with D hard to call. V was trimmed by 5 bases and J by 8 bases, leaving 12 bases between them. Germline V lookup: CDR1 SGHVS, CDR2 FNYEAQ. The CDR3 contains 13 residues. Here the CDR3 reads CASSPSKGGELFF. The CDR3 DNA sequence: TGTGCCAGCAGCCCCAGTAAGGGTGGGGAGCTGTTTTTT.

There are many counts of this clonotype. The chain links TRBV2 to TRBJ2-1; the match to TRBD1 covers 9 bases. CDR1 and CDR2 from the germline V gene are SNHLY and FYNNEI. The ends lost 9 bases at V and 5 bases at J; junction bases unmatched: 20. The CDR3 consists of 18 residues. The CDR3 loop is CARRVGQGRVIPNNEQFF. The CDR3 DNA follows: TGTGCCAGGCGAGTGGGACAGGGCAGAGTGATTCCGAACAATGAGCAGTTCTTC.